The 15 T cell receptor beta chains below were found in one sample sequenced in a study of T cells in Graves' hyperthyroidism and ophthalmopathy. Amplified TCR beta CDR3 regions came from RNA transcripts. Using the HTBI primer set, a first-round RT-PCR was run on the TCR CDR3. TCRdb reprocessed the multiplex PCR reads with MiXCR, giving one entry per CDR3 protein. The sample lists about 480,000 distinct CDR3 sequences, about 22% occurring once. The sample was blood. The receptors here all came from a woman in her seventies with Graves' ophthalmopathy.

The rearrangement joins TRBV7-2 to TRBJ2-1; 7 bases are a match to TRBD2. This CDR3 contains 12 residues. Germline-derived CDR1 and CDR2 are SGHTA and FQGNSA. The trim removed 5 bases at V and 5 bases at J, leaving 0 bases unmatched. DNA for the CDR3: TGTGCCAGCAGCGGACTAGACAATGAGCAGTTCTTC. This encodes CASSGLDNEQFF.

This clonotype was picked up a small number of times. V gene TRBV9 combines with J gene TRBJ2-5; TRBD2 agrees at 7 bases. Germline values: CDR1 SGDLS, CDR2 YYNGEE. This CDR3 contains 15 residues. J gave up 5 bases and V 6 bases, and 13 bases lay outside the gene matches. For the CDR3, the DNA is TGTGCCAGCACCCAAGGGGCTAGCGGTTGGGAGACCCAGTACTTC. Its translation is CASTQGASGWETQYF.

This chain links TRBV30 with TRBJ2-7; 12 positions agree with TRBD2. Per germline, CDR1 GTSNPN and CDR2 SVGIG (reference sequence). J lost 3 bases, V lost 2 bases, and 8 bases had no gene match. This CDR3 is 16 amino acids long. The CDR3 nucleotides are TGTGCCTGGAGTTTGACTAGCGGGAGACCTGTCTACGAGCAGTACTTC. Translating it yields CAWSLTSGRPVYEQYF.

The chain recombines TRBV27 with TRBJ1-6, with D possibly matching TRBD1 (5 bases). V was cut by 6 bases and J by 5 bases, with 17 bases left in between. In germline, CDR1 is MNHEY, CDR2 SMNVEV (reference sequence). This CDR3 comprises 16 residues. The DNA for the CDR3 is TGTGCCAGCAGACGTCATCTGGGGGATAATAATTCACCCCTCCACTTT. This codes for CASRRHLGDNNSPLHF.

The rearrangement joins TRBV12-3 or TRBV12-4 to TRBJ2-2; 7 nucleotides match TRBD1. V gave up 11 bases and J gave up 8 bases; unmatched junction bases: 11. The CDR3 sequence is 13 residues long. The CDR3, as DNA: TGTGCCGGGAGACAGGGATGGTTAGGGGAGCTGTTTTTT. It codes for CAGRQGWLGELFF.

This clonotype was detected many times. The rearrangement links TRBV2 to TRBJ2-7; possibly TRBD1 for D (5 bases). From germline, CDR1 is SNHLY and CDR2 FYNNEI. V was shortened by 3 bases and J by 6 bases, with 12 bases between the two germline ends. This CDR3 is built from 13 residues. Here the CDR3 reads CASSEWQGGEQYF. Here the CDR3 DNA reads TGTGCCAGCAGTGAGTGGCAGGGTGGCGAGCAGTACTTC.

The CDR3 protein is CASSYSKAGTYEQYF. CDR3 nucleotides: TGTGCCAGCAGTTACTCGAAGGCAGGAACCTACGAGCAGTACTTC. This rearrangement joins TRBV6-5 to TRBJ2-7; D gene ambiguous. The CDR3 length is 15 residues. The V gene lost 0 bases and the J gene lost 2 bases, with 11 bases spanning the gap. Germline V gene lookup returns CDR1 MNHEY and CDR2 SVGAGI.

The CDR3 coding sequence is TGTGCCAGCATTGAGGGGTGGCGGGAGACTGGCGGGGAGCTGTTTTTT. Amino acid sequence: CASIEGWRETGGELFF. The genes are TRBV6-2 or TRBV6-3 and TRBJ2-2; TRBD2 agrees at 7 bases. Germline CDR1 MNHEY, CDR2 SVGEGT. This CDR3 has 16 residues. V shed 7 bases and J 7 bases; nucleotides not matched to a gene: 15.

The V gene is TRBV20-1, the J gene TRBJ2-5; D is unclear. Germline V lookup: CDR1 DFQATT, CDR2 SNEGSKA (reference sequence). V lost 5 bases, J lost 2 bases, and 6 bases lay in between. The CDR3 is made up of 11 amino acids. The CDR3 nucleotides read TGCAGTGCTTCTGGTCAAGAGACCCAGTACTTC. This translates into CSASGQETQYF.

V is TRBV6-1 and J is TRBJ2-7; D perhaps matches TRBD1 (6 bases). This CDR3 has 14 amino acids. The ends were cut back, 7 bases at V and 2 bases at J, with 15 bases in the middle. Germline V lookup: CDR1 MNHNS, CDR2 SASEGT. CDR3 sequence reads: CASNIVDSAYEQYF. The CDR3 DNA sequence: TGTGCCAGCAATATAGTGGACAGTGCCTACGAGCAGTACTTC.

The V and J genes are TRBV6-1 and TRBJ2-2; D ambiguous. The V gene lost 8 bases and the J gene lost 0 bases, with 13 bases spanning the gap. From germline, CDR1 is MNHNS and CDR2 SASEGT. The CDR3 sequence is 15 residues long. CDR3 nucleotides: TGTGCCAGCTGCACTCAGGTTTCGAACACCGGGGAGCTGTTTTTT. It is translated as CASCTQVSNTGELFF.

Note on this clonotype: A clone one base away is much larger, so this may be a read error. V usage is TRBV28 and J usage is TRBJ1-1; a weak D match, TRBD1 (6 bases). The CDR3 is 13 residues long. CDR1 MDHEN and CDR2 SYDVKM come from the germline V gene. V was cut by 10 bases and J by 5 bases, with 17 bases left in between. The CDR3 sequence: CATAGEANTEAFF. The CDR3 nucleotides are TGTGCCACCGCAGGGGAGGCGAATACTGAAGCTTTCTTT.

A few counts support this clonotype. This chain joins TRBV24-1 and TRBJ2-7, with D uncertain. The CDR3 extends over 13 amino acids. V lost 4 bases and J lost 3, with 9 bases in between. CDR1 is KGHDR, CDR2 SFDVKD, per germline. The chain's CDR3 is CATSDTNNYEQYF. The CDR3 DNA follows: TGTGCCACCAGTGACACTAATAACTACGAGCAGTACTTC.

The rearrangement links TRBV12-3 or TRBV12-4 to TRBJ2-4, with TRBD1 matching 7 bases. Losses at the gene ends were 6 bases for V and 7 bases for J; bases not matched to a gene: 12. The CDR3 spans 15 residues. The CDR3 coding sequence is TGTGCCAGCAGCATGGAAGGGGGCTTGAAGAACATTCAGTACTTC. As protein: CASSMEGGLKNIQYF.

The V gene is TRBV10-3, the J gene TRBJ1-5; TRBD1 matches at 12 bases. The CDR3 runs to 14 residues. Trimming at V came to 10 bases and at J to 4 bases, leaving 5 bases not matched to a gene. CDR1 ENHRY and CDR2 SYGVKD come from the germline V gene. In nucleotides, the CDR3 is TGTGCCACCGGGACAGGGGGCGGAAATCAGCCCCAGCATTTT. This translates into CATGTGGGNQPQHF.